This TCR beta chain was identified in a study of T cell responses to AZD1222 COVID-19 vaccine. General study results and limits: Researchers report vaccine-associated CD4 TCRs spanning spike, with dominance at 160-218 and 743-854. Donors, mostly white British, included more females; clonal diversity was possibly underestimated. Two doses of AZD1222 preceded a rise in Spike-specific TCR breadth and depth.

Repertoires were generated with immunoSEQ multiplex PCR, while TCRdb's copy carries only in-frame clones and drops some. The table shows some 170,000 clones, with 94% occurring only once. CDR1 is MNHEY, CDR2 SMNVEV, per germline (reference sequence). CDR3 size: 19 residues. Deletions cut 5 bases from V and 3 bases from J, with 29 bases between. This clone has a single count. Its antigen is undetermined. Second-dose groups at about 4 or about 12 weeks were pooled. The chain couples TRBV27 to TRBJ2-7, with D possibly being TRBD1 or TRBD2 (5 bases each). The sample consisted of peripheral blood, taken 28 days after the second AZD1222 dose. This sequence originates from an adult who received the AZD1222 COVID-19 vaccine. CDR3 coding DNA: TGTGCCAGCAGTCTAAGAAGGAGTGGGACCCGATCACCTAACTACGAGCAGTACTTC. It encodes CASSLRRSGTRSPNYEQYF.